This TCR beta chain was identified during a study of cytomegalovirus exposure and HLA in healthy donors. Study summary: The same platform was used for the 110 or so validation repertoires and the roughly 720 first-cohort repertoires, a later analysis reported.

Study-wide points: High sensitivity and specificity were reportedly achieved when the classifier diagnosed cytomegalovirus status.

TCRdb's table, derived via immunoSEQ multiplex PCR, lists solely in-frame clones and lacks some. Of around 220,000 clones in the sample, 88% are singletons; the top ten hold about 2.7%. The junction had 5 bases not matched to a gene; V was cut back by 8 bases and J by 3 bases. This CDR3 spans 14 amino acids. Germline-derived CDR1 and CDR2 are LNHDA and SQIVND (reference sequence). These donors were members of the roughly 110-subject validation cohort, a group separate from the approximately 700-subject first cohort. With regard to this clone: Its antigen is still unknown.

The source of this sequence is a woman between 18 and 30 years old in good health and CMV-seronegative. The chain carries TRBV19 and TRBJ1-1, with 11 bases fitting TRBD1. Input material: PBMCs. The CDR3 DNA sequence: TGTGCCAGTGGACAGGGGGCTGAGGACACTGAAGCTTTCTTT. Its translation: CASGQGAEDTEAFF.